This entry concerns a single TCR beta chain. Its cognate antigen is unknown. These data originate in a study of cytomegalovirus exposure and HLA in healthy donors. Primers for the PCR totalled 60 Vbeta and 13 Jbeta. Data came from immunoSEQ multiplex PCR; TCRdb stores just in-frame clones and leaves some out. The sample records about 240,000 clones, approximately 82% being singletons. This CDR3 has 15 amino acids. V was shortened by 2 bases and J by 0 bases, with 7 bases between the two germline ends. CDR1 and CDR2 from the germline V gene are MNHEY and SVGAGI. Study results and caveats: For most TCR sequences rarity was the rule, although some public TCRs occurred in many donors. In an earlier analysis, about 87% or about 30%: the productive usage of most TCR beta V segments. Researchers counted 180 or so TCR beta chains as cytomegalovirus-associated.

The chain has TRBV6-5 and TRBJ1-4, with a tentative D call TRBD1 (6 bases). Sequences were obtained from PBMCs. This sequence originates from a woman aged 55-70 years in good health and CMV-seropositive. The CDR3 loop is CASSYRTATNEKLFF. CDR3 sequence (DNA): TGTGCCAGCAGTTACCGGACAGCAACTAATGAAAAACTGTTTTTT.